Listed here are 30 T cell receptor beta chains from one sample, sequenced in a study of CD8 T cells in ankylosing spondylitis (dated 2017 in TCRdb). The library relied on 5' RACE. The instrument given in TCRdb is Illumina HiSeq 2500. The public reads were reprocessed in TCRdb via fastp at Q25 and MiXCR, keeping in-frame beta chains. Every CDR3 protein is listed once, alongside the most common genes and DNA of its rows. The sample includes more than 150,000 distinct CDR3 sequences, with about 20% observed a single time. The ten largest clonotypes hold around 4.5% of the sample. Input material: blood, either unsorted or a sorted T cell fraction (not recorded which). All receptors come from a male donor aged 5 to 30 with ankylosing spondylitis or in good health (not recorded which). Donor details come from another sample of the same person, matched by shared clones.

This clonotype was seen ten or more times. The J gene is TRBJ2-7, the V gene TRBV27; no reliable D call. The length of the CDR3 is 13 residues. Trimming removed 2 bases at V and 3 bases at J, with 8 bases between. In germline, CDR1 is MNHEY, CDR2 SMNVEV (reference sequence). CDR3 nucleotides: TGTGCCAGCAGTTTAGGGCCGCACTACGAGCAGTACTTC. This codes for CASSLGPHYEQYF.

This clonotype was recorded at least ten times. The chain has TRBV27 and TRBJ2-5; maybe TRBD2 (5 bases). The V gene lost 5 bases and the J gene lost 5 bases, with 21 bases spanning the gap. The length of the CDR3 is 16 residues. Per germline, CDR1 MNHEY and CDR2 SMNVEV (reference sequence). CDR3 residues: CASSPLRFGRGETQYF. CDR3 nucleotide sequence: TGTGCCAGCAGTCCCCTACGGTTCGGCCGCGGGGAGACCCAGTACTTC.

This clonotype was found many times. CDR3 nucleotides: TGTGCCAGCAGCCCCAGACAGACGAGCTACGAGCAGTACTTC. Protein sequence: CASSPRQTSYEQYF. The J gene is TRBJ2-7, the V gene TRBV7-2; possibly TRBD1 for D (5 bases). CDR3 length equals 14 residues. The germline V and J ends were trimmed by 5 bases and 3 bases, with 14 bases remaining between them. Germline V lookup: CDR1 SGHTA, CDR2 FQGNSA.

J is TRBJ1-5 and V is TRBV3-1; 7 bases align to TRBD1. CDR3 length: 14 residues. The trim removed 5 bases at V and 6 bases at J, leaving 7 bases unmatched. Germline values: CDR1 LGHDT, CDR2 YNNKEL (reference sequence). The CDR3 DNA reads TGTGCCAGCAGCTCACAGGGGACTAGTCAGCCCCAGCATTTT. Encoded protein: CASSSQGTSQPQHF. The full variable domain, completed using reference TRBV3-1 and TRBJ1-5, is DTAVSQTPKYLVTQMGNDKSIKCEQNLGHDTMYWYKQDSKKFLKIMFSYNNKELIINETVPNRFSPKSPDKAHLNLHINSLELGDSAVYFCASSSQGTSQPQHFGDGTRLSIL.

This clonotype was counted ten times or more. The chain recombines TRBV20-1 with TRBJ2-1, with a tentative D call TRBD2 (5 bases). From germline, CDR1 is DFQATT and CDR2 SNEGSKA (reference sequence). The V end was cut by 6 bases, the J end by 4 bases, with 22 bases between. The CDR3 is made up of 16 amino acids. CDR3 sequence: CSAQHVRAINYNEQFF. The CDR3 DNA sequence: TGCAGTGCCCAGCACGTGAGGGCCATAAATTACAATGAGCAGTTCTTC.

This clonotype was counted ten times or more. The chain links TRBV7-2 to TRBJ2-3, with TRBD1 identical over 7 bases. The CDR3 totals 13 residues. The germline CDR1 and CDR2 sequences are SGHTA and FQGNSA. Germline trimming cut 5 bases from V and 6 bases from J; bases unmatched to any gene: 5. The CDR3 region has the DNA TGTGCCAGCAGCATTACAGGGGCGGATACGCAGTATTTT. It codes for CASSITGADTQYF.

This clonotype was counted many times. CDR3 loop: CSASASLKQGADTQYF. CDR3 nucleotide sequence: TGCAGTGCTAGCGCCTCCCTTAAACAGGGGGCAGATACGCAGTATTTT. This chain links TRBV20-1 with TRBJ2-3; TRBD1 aligns across 8 bases. V gave up 3 bases and J gave up 4 bases; unmatched junction bases: 12. CDR1 is DFQATT and CDR2 is SNEGSKA in the germline V gene (reference sequence). The CDR3 sequence is 16 residues long.

This clonotype occurred many times. V gene TRBV12-3 or TRBV12-4 combines with J gene TRBJ1-1, with D unclear. V lost 5 bases and J 2 bases, leaving 3 bases between the germline ends. The CDR3 sequence is 11 residues long. In nucleotides, the CDR3 is TGTGCCAGCAGTCAAAACACTGAAGCTTTCTTT. Its protein is CASSQNTEAFF.

This clonotype was picked up many times. V usage is TRBV5-6 and J usage is TRBJ2-1, with TRBD2 identical over 12 bases. This CDR3 spans 17 amino acids. The V gene's germline CDR1 is SGHDT and CDR2 YYEEEE. V lost 4 bases to trimming and J lost 6 bases; unmatched junction nucleotides: 11. This CDR3 is CASSSLPGLAGLNEQFF. The CDR3 bases are TGTGCCAGCAGCAGCCTTCCGGGACTAGCGGGCCTCAATGAGCAGTTCTTC.

This clonotype was seen ten or more times. This sequence joins TRBV5-1 and TRBJ1-1; no firm D call. The CDR3 loop spans 15 amino acids. Germline values: CDR1 SGHRS, CDR2 YFSETQ. V was shortened by 1 base and J by 4 bases, with 14 bases between the two germline ends. The CDR3 DNA reads TGCGCCAGCAGCTTGATTGAGGGTTCGGGCACTGAAGCTTTCTTT. Translated: CASSLIEGSGTEAFF.

This clonotype was counted ten times or more. The J gene is TRBJ1-6, the V gene TRBV24-1, with D perhaps matching TRBD1 (6 bases). V dropped 9 bases and J dropped 5 bases, with 16 bases sitting between them. This CDR3 is 15 amino acids long. CDR1 and CDR2 from the germline V gene are KGHDR and SFDVKD. The CDR3 loop is CATYPQGTHNSPLHF. The CDR3 nucleotides read TGTGCCACCTACCCACAGGGAACCCATAATTCACCCCTCCACTTT.

This clonotype was detected ten times or more. The genes are TRBV7-9 and TRBJ1-3; a weak D match, TRBD1 (5 bases). Looked up from germline, CDR1 is SEHNR and CDR2 is FQNEAQ (reference sequence). V was trimmed by 5 bases and J by 8 bases, leaving 13 bases between them. The CDR3 contains 13 residues. In DNA, the CDR3 is TGTGCCAGCAGCCCGGGATGGGGGGACACCATATATTTT. As protein: CASSPGWGDTIYF.

The chain is built from TRBV20-1 and TRBJ1-1; TRBD1 might be the D (5 bases). Germline CDR1 DFQATT, CDR2 SNEGSKA (reference sequence). V was trimmed by 5 bases and J by 1 base, leaving 17 bases between them. The length of the CDR3 is 15 residues. The CDR3 sequence: CSALNPGRENTEAFF. The CDR3 DNA reads TGCAGTGCTCTAAATCCAGGGAGGGAGAACACTGAAGCTTTCTTT.

This rearrangement joins TRBV4-1 to TRBJ2-3, with no clear D. V was pared by 0 bases and J by 0 bases, with 4 bases between. Per germline, CDR1 MGHRA and CDR2 YSYEKL. This CDR3 has 14 amino acids. The CDR3 loop reads CASSQDRSTDTQYF. The DNA of the CDR3 is TGCGCCAGCAGCCAAGATAGGAGCACAGATACGCAGTATTTT.

This clonotype was found many times. The gene calls are TRBV11-2 and TRBJ2-1, with TRBD2 identical over 10 bases. The CDR3 totals 18 residues. The V gene's germline CDR1 is SGHAT and CDR2 FQNNGV. Losses at the gene ends were 6 bases for V and 8 bases for J; bases not matched to a gene: 19. The CDR3 coding sequence is TGTGCCAGCAGACGGGGGGGGAGTAGCGGGAGGAGGAACGATGAGCAGTTCTTC. Amino acids: CASRRGGSSGRRNDEQFF.

This clonotype was seen many times. The J gene is TRBJ2-5, the V gene TRBV5-1; D is possibly TRBD2 (5 bases). Germline V lookup: CDR1 SGHRS, CDR2 YFSETQ. This CDR3 is built from 12 residues. V was cut by 5 bases and J by 5 bases, with 10 bases left in between. The CDR3 coding sequence is TGCGCCAGCAGATTAAGGGAGGAGACCCAGTACTTC. Protein sequence: CASRLREETQYF.

This clonotype was seen more than once but under ten times. The chain combines TRBV2 with TRBJ2-3, with 7 bases matching TRBD2. Germline trimming cut 5 bases from V and 3 bases from J; bases unmatched to any gene: 14. The CDR3 runs to 17 residues. Looked up from germline, CDR1 is SNHLY and CDR2 is FYNNEI. The CDR3 sequence: CASSLRGAGALTDTQYF. CDR3 DNA: TGTGCCAGCAGTTTGCGGGGCGCGGGAGCGCTGACAGATACGCAGTATTTT.

This clonotype was counted ten times or more. The J gene is TRBJ1-1, the V gene TRBV7-9; D remains unclear. CDR3 length: 15 residues. V dropped 3 bases and J dropped 0 bases, with 11 bases sitting between them. CDR1 SEHNR and CDR2 FQNEAQ come from the germline V gene (reference sequence). CDR3 coding DNA: TGTGCCAGCAGCTTTAATTGGGCCATGAACACTGAAGCTTTCTTT. Amino acids: CASSFNWAMNTEAFF.

There are many counts of this clonotype. The chain recombines TRBV4-1 with TRBJ1-2; D unclear. Trimming took 2 bases from V and 6 from J, leaving 16 bases between them. CDR3 length equals 15 residues. The germline gives CDR1 MGHRA, CDR2 YSYEKL. The CDR3: CASSQPGRRPHGYTF. CDR3 nucleotides: TGCGCCAGCAGCCAACCCGGACGGAGGCCCCATGGCTACACCTTC.

This clonotype was detected ten times or more. The chain recombines TRBV6-1 with TRBJ2-7, with a weak D call TRBD2 (5 bases). The length of the CDR3 is 14 residues. Germline CDR1 MNHNS, CDR2 SASEGT. Trimming left V 8 bases short and J 2 bases short, with 16 bases between. In DNA, the CDR3 is TGTGCCAGCCAGAGGGAGCTAGGCCCCTACGAGCAGTACGTC. Translated: CASQRELGPYEQYV.

V usage is TRBV20-1 and J usage is TRBJ2-1; TRBD2 matches 10 bases. The CDR3 totals 16 residues. The germline V gene has CDR1 DFQATT and CDR2 SNEGSKA (reference sequence). J lost 3 bases, V lost 3 bases, and 8 bases had no gene match. The CDR3 loop reads CSARGPGLAVYNEQFF. The CDR3 DNA follows: TGCAGTGCTAGGGGCCCAGGACTAGCGGTCTACAATGAGCAGTTCTTC.

The rearrangement joins TRBV20-1 to TRBJ2-6; D is undetermined. Germline loops: CDR1 DFQATT, CDR2 SNEGSKA (reference sequence). The CDR3 spans 13 residues. Trimming left V 4 bases short and J 2 bases short, with 6 bases between. The CDR3 reads CSAKFAGANVLTF. The CDR3 DNA sequence: TGCAGTGCTAAATTTGCTGGGGCCAACGTCCTGACTTTC.

This clonotype appeared many times. V gene TRBV21-1 combines with J gene TRBJ2-7; the table's D call, TRBD1, was not checked against the DNA. TRBV21-1 corresponds to a pseudogene. The CDR3 is 15 amino acids. The CDR3 nucleotides read TGTGCCAGCAGCGCCGTTAAACAGGGTACCTACGAGCAGTACGTC. It encodes CASSAVKQGTYEQYV.

This clonotype has ten or more counts. The chain has TRBV14 and TRBJ2-3; TRBD2 aligns across 8 bases. The germline gives CDR1 SGHDN, CDR2 FVKESK. V dropped 3 bases and J dropped 4; count of bases not matched to a gene: 3. The CDR3 length is 14 residues. The CDR3: CASSQTTSADTQYF. CDR3 sequence (DNA): TGTGCCAGCAGCCAGACGACTAGCGCAGATACGCAGTATTTT.

This clonotype showed up many times. The V and J genes are TRBV20-1 and TRBJ2-7, with D possibly being TRBD1 (6 bases). Trimming left V 5 bases short and J 3 bases short, with 14 bases between. This CDR3 spans 13 amino acids. The germline gives CDR1 DFQATT, CDR2 SNEGSKA (reference sequence). The CDR3 loop reads CSAWDNVGYEQYF. The DNA of the CDR3 is TGCAGTGCTTGGGACAACGTCGGCTACGAGCAGTACTTC.

The rearrangement links TRBV12-3 or TRBV12-4 to TRBJ2-1, with a tentative D call TRBD1 (6 bases). Trimming took 6 bases from V and 7 from J, leaving 25 bases between them. This CDR3 has 17 amino acids. The chain's CDR3 is CASSLAGTLRGGNEQFF. CDR3 sequence (DNA): TGTGCCAGCAGCCTCGCCGGGACACTTAGGGGTGGGAATGAGCAGTTCTTC.

A few counts support this clonotype. The chain is built from TRBV18 and TRBJ2-1; no firm D call. V gave up 6 bases and J gave up 0 bases, with 18 bases separating them. Germline loops: CDR1 KGHSH, CDR2 LQKENI. There are 17 residues in the CDR3. CDR3 in DNA: TGTGCCAGCTCCTCACCTTCACCTTGGAACTCCTACAATGAGCAGTTCTTC. Translation: CASSSPSPWNSYNEQFF.

This clonotype was seen repeatedly, ten times or more. Likely a read error: the CDR3 ends without its conserved phenylalanine or tryptophan. The rearrangement joins TRBV10-3 to TRBJ2-5; D is perhaps TRBD1 (5 bases). This CDR3 spans 13 amino acids. The V gene lost 4 bases and the J gene lost 3 bases, with 9 bases spanning the gap. The germline V gene has CDR1 ENHRY and CDR2 SYGVKD. In DNA, the CDR3 is TGTGCCATCAGTGGAGGCAGGGAAGAGACCCAGTACTTG. Amino acid sequence: CAISGGREETQYL.

In its sample, this clonotype was seen many times. The gene calls are TRBV10-3 and TRBJ2-3; no firm D call. The V end was cut by 2 bases, the J end by 6 bases, with 3 bases between. The germline gives CDR1 ENHRY, CDR2 SYGVKD. This CDR3 comprises 11 residues. CDR3 in amino acids: CAISEADTQYF. The CDR3 DNA reads TGTGCCATCAGTGAGGCCGATACGCAGTATTTT.

This clonotype showed up just once. The gene calls are TRBV29-1 and TRBJ2-6; 7 positions match TRBD2. Germline CDR1 reads SQVTM; CDR2 reads ANQGSEA. The CDR3 runs 15 residues. V lost 7 bases to trimming and J lost 4 bases; unmatched junction nucleotides: 10. CDR3 DNA: TGCAGCGCTGCCCAAGCGGGAAGCGGGGCCAACGTCCTGACTTTC. It yields the protein CSAAQAGSGANVLTF.